The 26 T cell receptor beta chains reported below all come from one sample, sequenced in a study of T-cell memory formation after mild COVID-19. TCRdb redid the calling of the 5' RACE reads with MiXCR, one entry per CDR3 protein. The sample gives just under 550,000 distinct CDR3 sequences, roughly 22% of which show up once; 9.5% to 15% is in the top ten. What was sequenced was PBMCs or a T cell subset sorted from them (not recorded which). These receptors were taken from an adult woman who had mild COVID-19 (a few samples of this study predate the infection). Cell type and time point are not known.

The gene calls are TRBV7-9 and TRBJ2-1; no definite D call. The germline V and J ends were trimmed by 2 bases and 7 bases, with 12 bases remaining between them. Germline-derived CDR1 and CDR2 are SEHNR and FQNEAQ (reference sequence). This CDR3 is built from 14 residues. As DNA, the CDR3 is TGTGCCAGCAGCTTACCACCGACTGAAAATGAGCAGTTCTTC. Protein: CASSLPPTENEQFF.

Only a few counts were recorded for this clonotype. This chain uses TRBV25-1 with TRBJ2-1; maybe TRBD1 (5 bases). Germline loops: CDR1 MGHDK, CDR2 SYGVNS. CDR3 length equals 15 residues. The V end lost 3 bases, the J end lost 7 bases, and 16 bases lay between the germline ends. The CDR3 region is CASSDPRVSTNEQFF. CDR3 sequence (DNA): TGTGCCAGCAGTGACCCCAGGGTCTCGACGAATGAGCAGTTCTTC.

This clonotype was picked up a small number of times. The chain recombines TRBV7-2 with TRBJ2-3; 7 bases line up with TRBD2. The CDR3 runs to 14 residues. Germline loops: CDR1 SGHTA, CDR2 FQGNSA. V shed 7 bases and J 2 bases; nucleotides not matched to a gene: 6. CDR3 region: CASNLGLITDTQYF. DNA of the CDR3: TGTGCCAGCAACCTGGGACTAATCACAGATACGCAGTATTTT.

This clonotype was picked up many times. The chain links TRBV5-1 to TRBJ1-1, with 9 nucleotides matching TRBD1. This CDR3 is built from 17 residues. Germline V gene sequence: CDR1 SGHRS, CDR2 YFSETQ. J gave up 4 bases and V 0 bases, and 10 bases lay outside the gene matches. This CDR3 is CASSLEPQGARGTEAFF. The CDR3 nucleotides read TGCGCCAGCAGCTTGGAGCCACAGGGGGCGCGTGGCACTGAAGCTTTCTTT.

This clonotype occurred a few times. CDR3 protein: CASSQVHGELFF. In DNA, the CDR3 is TGCGCCAGCAGCCAAGTCCACGGGGAGCTGTTTTTT. The V and J genes are TRBV4-3 and TRBJ2-2; D is uncertain. This CDR3 comprises 12 residues. V lost 1 base and J lost 7, with 4 bases in between. Germline values: CDR1 LGHNA, CDR2 YSLEER.

J is TRBJ1-6 and V is TRBV9; tentatively, D is TRBD1 (5 bases). Germline loops: CDR1 SGDLS, CDR2 YYNGEE. V lost 3 bases and J 4 bases, leaving 11 bases between the germline ends. There are 15 residues in the CDR3. The CDR3 DNA sequence: TGTGCCAGCAGCGAACAGGTTGATTATAATTCACCCCTCCACTTT. Its protein is CASSEQVDYNSPLHF.

This clonotype was detected only a few times. The gene calls are TRBV14 and TRBJ1-4; the D gene is possibly TRBD1 (5 bases). CDR3 size: 16 residues. Germline V gene sequence: CDR1 SGHDN, CDR2 FVKESK. Between the trimmed V and J ends, which lost 0 bases and 3 bases, there was a span of 11 bases. CDR3 coding DNA: TGTGCCAGCAGCCAAGATTCTGGGGCAGCTAATGAAAAACTGTTTTTT. Protein product: CASSQDSGAANEKLFF.

This clonotype was recorded at least ten times. The J gene is TRBJ1-1, the V gene TRBV27; D remains unclear. The ends were cut back, 5 bases at V and 6 bases at J, with 13 bases in the middle. The CDR3 runs 13 residues. From germline, CDR1 is MNHEY and CDR2 SMNVEV (reference sequence). As DNA, the CDR3 is TGTGCCAGCAGTCCGGTGCTTGGCGCTGAAGCTTTCTTT. Translating it yields CASSPVLGAEAFF.

This clonotype came up a few times. The J gene is TRBJ2-1, the V gene TRBV3-1; 8 bases fit TRBD1. Per the germline V gene, CDR1 is LGHDT and CDR2 is YNNKEL (reference sequence). This CDR3 is 14 amino acids long. The J segment lost 5 bases and the V segment lost 1 base, leaving 1 base of the junction unmatched. The CDR3 DNA sequence: TGTGCCAGCAGCCAAGGGACAGGGAACAATGAGCAGTTCTTC. Translating gives CASSQGTGNNEQFF.

The genes are TRBV29-1 and TRBJ1-6, with no clear D. Germline CDR1 is SQVTM and CDR2 is ANQGSEA. V lost 5 bases to trimming and J lost 7 bases, with 18 bases between them. The length of the CDR3 is 15 residues. The CDR3 protein is CSVRVHAGVNSPLHF. The DNA for the CDR3 is TGCAGCGTTCGGGTTCACGCCGGTGTGAATTCACCCCTCCACTTT.

This clonotype has just a few counts. The gene calls are TRBV6-5 and TRBJ2-1; a possible D gene is TRBD1 (5 bases). The CDR3 has 13 residues. The V gene's germline CDR1 is MNHEY and CDR2 SVGAGI. V lost 7 bases and J lost 7, with 14 bases in between. Written as DNA, the CDR3 is TGTGCCAGCACCATAAGGGGTGGGAATGAGCAGTTCTTC. This translates into CASTIRGGNEQFF.

DNA of the CDR3: TGCGCCAGCGAAATGGGACTAAGCACAGATACGCAGTATTTT. Translated: CASEMGLSTDTQYF. J is TRBJ2-3 and V is TRBV5-1; 7 bases agree with TRBD2. Germline assignment: CDR1 SGHRS and CDR2 YFSETQ. The junction had 5 bases not matched to a gene; V was cut back by 7 bases and J by 0 bases. The CDR3 length is 14 residues.

This clonotype has just a few counts. The chain is built from TRBV4-1 and TRBJ2-7; perhaps TRBD2 as D (5 bases). V lost 4 bases and J 5 bases, leaving 21 bases between the germline ends. The CDR3 sequence is 16 residues long. Germline V lookup: CDR1 MGHRA, CDR2 YSYEKL. The CDR3 loop is CASSPEVASPGHEQYF. The CDR3 region has the DNA TGCGCCAGCAGCCCGGAGGTGGCTAGCCCTGGGCACGAGCAGTACTTC.

The CDR3 region is CASSRTGPGTGELFF. CDR3 bases: TGTGCCAGCAGCCGAACAGGGCCAGGGACCGGGGAGCTGTTTTTT. The chain links TRBV7-8 to TRBJ2-2, with a possible D match to TRBD1 (6 bases). This CDR3 comprises 15 residues. Trimming took 5 bases from V and 5 from J, leaving 15 bases between them. The V gene's germline CDR1 is SGHVS and CDR2 FQNEAQ.

This clonotype was counted many times. The rearrangement joins TRBV7-8 to TRBJ2-2; 7 bases map to TRBD1. From germline, CDR1 is SGHVS and CDR2 FQNEAQ. The CDR3 runs to 17 residues. The J segment lost 8 bases and the V segment lost 2 bases, leaving 14 bases of the junction unmatched. CDR3 nucleotide sequence: TGTGCCAGCAGCTTAAGTTTTTCGACAGGGATAAAGGGGGAGCTGTTTTTT. Its protein product is CASSLSFSTGIKGELFF.

The rearrangement links TRBV4-1 to TRBJ2-3, with 11 bases fitting TRBD2. With 0 bases clipped from V and 11 bases from J, the junction kept 10 bases outside the gene matches. The length of the CDR3 is 16 residues. Germline assignment: CDR1 MGHRA and CDR2 YSYEKL. CDR3 DNA sequence: TGCGCCAGCAGCCAAGAAAATCGGCTAGCGGGGGGCGGGCAGTATTTT. Protein: CASSQENRLAGGGQYF.

The rearrangement links TRBV11-3 to TRBJ2-5, with TRBD2 matching 14 bases. The CDR3 contains 16 residues. Trimming at V came to 6 bases and at J to 9 bases, leaving 12 bases not matched to a gene. The germline gives CDR1 SGHNT, CDR2 YENEEA. The CDR3 protein is CASSQDGLAGGGAQYF. DNA for the CDR3: TGTGCCAGCAGTCAAGACGGACTAGCGGGAGGAGGGGCCCAGTACTTC.

A few counts support this clonotype. The chain couples TRBV9 to TRBJ1-1; 8 bases agree with TRBD1. V shed 4 bases, J shed 4 bases, and the junction held 15 bases outside the gene matches. Germline CDR1 SGDLS, CDR2 YYNGEE. This CDR3 contains 17 residues. The CDR3 region is CASSLLPSQGVSTEAFF. The CDR3 DNA reads as TGTGCCAGCAGCCTACTCCCGTCACAGGGGGTCTCCACTGAAGCTTTCTTT.

V gene TRBV20-1 combines with J gene TRBJ2-3; 10 bases are a match to TRBD2. The CDR3 runs 15 residues. The J segment lost 4 bases and the V segment lost 5 bases, leaving 9 bases of the junction unmatched. Germline V gene data show CDR1 as DFQATT and CDR2 as SNEGSKA (reference sequence). The CDR3 loop is CSALRAGGWADTQYF. The CDR3 nucleotides are TGCAGTGCTCTCCGAGCGGGGGGGTGGGCAGATACGCAGTATTTT.

The chain has TRBV15 and TRBJ2-3, with D possibly matching TRBD2 (5 bases). V was pared by 5 bases and J by 1 base, with 10 bases between. This CDR3 region has 14 residues. In germline, CDR1 is LNHNV, CDR2 YYDKDF (reference sequence). Written as DNA, the CDR3 is TGTGCCACCAGCGCCGGGGTGGGCACAGATACGCAGTATTTT. Protein: CATSAGVGTDTQYF.

V is TRBV21-1 and J is TRBJ2-5; the table names TRBD1, a call not compared with the DNA. TRBV21-1 is marked as a pseudogene. This CDR3 is built from 15 residues. This CDR3 is CASSKAYRGRETQYF. Here the CDR3 DNA reads TGTGCCAGCAGCAAAGCATACAGGGGGCGTGAGACCCAGTACTTC.

This clonotype came up a few times. The chain employs TRBV7-9 and TRBJ2-3; the match to TRBD2 covers 11 bases. Germline V gene sequence: CDR1 SEHNR, CDR2 FQNEAQ (reference sequence). The CDR3 is 14 amino acids. Germline trimming cut 5 bases from V and 6 bases from J; bases unmatched to any gene: 4. This CDR3 is CASSPTSGGDTQYF. CDR3 bases: TGTGCCAGCAGCCCTACTAGCGGGGGTGATACGCAGTATTTT.

The gene calls are TRBV30 and TRBJ2-7; a weak D match, TRBD1 (5 bases). This CDR3 region has 14 residues. Trimming took 0 bases from V and 2 from J, leaving 11 bases between them. In germline, CDR1 is GTSNPN, CDR2 SVGIG (reference sequence). In DNA form, the CDR3 reads TGTGCCTGGAGTGTTCCACAGGTGACCTACGAGCAGTACTTC. Its translation: CAWSVPQVTYEQYF.

This chain links TRBV12-3 or TRBV12-4 with TRBJ2-1, with 9 bases matching TRBD2. The junction had 5 bases not matched to a gene; V was cut back by 4 bases and J by 1 base. This CDR3 is built from 16 residues. As DNA, the CDR3 is TGTGCCAGCAGTTCGACTAGCGGTGATTCCTACAATGAGCAGTTCTTC. Its protein is CASSSTSGDSYNEQFF.

This clonotype was detected only a few times. The gene calls are TRBV20-1 and TRBJ1-5; 9 bases are shared with TRBD1. The germline CDR1 and CDR2 sequences are DFQATT and SNEGSKA (reference sequence). The V segment lost 5 bases and the J segment 0 bases; nucleotides outside the gene matches: 11. The CDR3 runs to 17 residues. The CDR3 coding sequence is TGCAGTGCTGTGATGACAGGGGGAAAAAATAGCAATCAGCCCCAGCATTTT. Protein product: CSAVMTGGKNSNQPQHF.

This clonotype was counted only a few times. This chain links TRBV12-3 or TRBV12-4 with TRBJ1-2; D not certain. Trimming removed 6 bases at V and 3 bases at J, with 11 bases between. The CDR3 spans 13 residues. CDR3 in amino acids: CASSHGPYYGYTF. CDR3 sequence (DNA): TGTGCCAGCAGCCACGGACCGTACTATGGCTACACCTTC.